This is a list of T cell receptor beta chains from one sample in a study of brain T cells in children with intractable seizures. Assay: immunoSEQ multiplex PCR; the TCRdb copy retains only in-frame clones and omits some. The sample consists of about 340,000 clones, 93% of them appearing once. Sequencing used peripheral blood, obtained roughly 5 months after surgery. Receptors originate from a boy under two years old with tuberous sclerosis and intractable seizures. Each CDR3 is given with its conserved first and last residue. The order of the fields is D gene, clone size, J gene, V gene, CDR3 DNA, CDR3 protein. D genes are given only for firm matches. Clone size, where shown, is once, few, many, or a class for clones that have expanded.

TRBD2 | NA | TRBJ2-3 | TRBV3-1/TRBV3-2 | TGTGCCAGCAGCCAGTCCGGGACTAGGGACACAGATACGCAGTATTTT | CASSQSGTRDTDTQYF
NA | NA | TRBJ2-1 | TRBV11-2 | TGTGCCAGCAGCCATCAGGGACTCCACTCCTACAATGAGCAGTTCTTC | CASSHQGLHSYNEQFF
NA | NA | TRBJ1-2 | TRBV19 | TGTGCCAGTAGTGACAGGAACATGCTGGCTCTTGGCTATGGCTACACCTTC | CASSDRNMLALGYGYTF
NA | NA | TRBJ2-6 | TRBV19 | TGTGCCAGTAGTATAGGAAACTCTGGGGCCAACGTCCTGACTTTC | CASSIGNSGANVLTF
NA | NA | TRBJ1-3 | TRBV28 | TGTGCCAGCACCTTGGGGGTAGGGGGGGACACCATATATTTT | CASTLGVGGDTIYF
TRBD1 | NA | TRBJ2-7 | TRBV5-6 | TGTGCCAGCAGGGAAGGGACAGGTCGTTACGAGCAGTACTTC | CASREGTGRYEQYF
TRBD2 | NA | TRBJ2-1 | TRBV11-3 | TGTGCCAGCAGCCAACCGGGACTAGCGGGCCCCAACAATGAGCAGTTCTTC | CASSQPGLAGPNNEQFF
NA | NA | TRBJ2-3 | TRBV9 | TGTGCCAGCAGCGTAGGGAGCACAGATACGCAGTATTTT | CASSVGSTDTQYF
NA | once | TRBJ1-5 | TRBV2 | TGTGCCAGCAGTGAATTCCCAGGGAATCAGCCCCAGCATTTT | CASSEFPGNQPQHF
TRBD2 | NA | TRBJ2-7 | TRBV12-5 | TGTGCTAGTGGTAGCGGGAGCGAGTACGAGCAGTACTTC | CASGSGSEYEQYF
NA | NA | TRBJ2-7 | TRBV6-5 | TGTGCCAGCAGTTATAGAGGGGGGAGAGCCTACGAGCAGTACTTC | CASSYRGGRAYEQYF
NA | NA | TRBJ1-3 | TRBV6-5 | TGTGCCAGCAGGCAGGGCCACTCTGGAAACACCATATATTTT | CASRQGHSGNTIYF
NA | NA | TRBJ2-7 | TRBV7-9 | TGTGCCAGCAGCTCGGCATCCCTGTGGGAGCAGTACTTC | CASSSASLWEQYF
NA | NA | TRBJ2-3 | TRBV4-2 | TGTGCCAGCAGCCAAGGGGGGCCCCCCACAGATACGCAGTATTTT | CASSQGGPPTDTQYF
TRBD2 | NA | TRBJ2-5 | TRBV29-1 | TGCAGCGGACTAGCGGGAGAAGAGACCCAGTACTTC | CSGLAGEETQYF
NA | NA | TRBJ1-2 | TRBV19 | TGTGCCAGTAGTATAGCGGTAACGGGGAGATATGGCTACACCTTC | CASSIAVTGRYGYTF
NA | NA | TRBJ1-6 | TRBV28 | TGTGCCAGCAGGGACAGTCTCTCCTATAATTCACCCCTCCACTTT | CASRDSLSYNSPLHF
TRBD2 | few | TRBJ2-3 | TRBV6-5 | TGTGCCAGCAGTTACGGTCTAGCGGGAGGGTCAGATACGCAGTATTTT | CASSYGLAGGSDTQYF
TRBD1 | NA | TRBJ1-5 | TRBV2 | TGTGCCAGCAGTGAAGCGGTTTTATGGGGAGGGGACAGAAAGAATCAGCCCCAGCATTTT | CASSEAVLWGGDRKNQPQHF
NA | NA | TRBJ2-6 | TRBV4-1 | TGCGCCAGCAGCCAAGAGCCAGGGCAGCTTTCTGGGGCCAACGTCCTGACTTTC | CASSQEPGQLSGANVLTF
TRBD1 | once | TRBJ2-3 | TRBV29-1 | TGCAGCGCACCTACGACAGGGATCACAGATACGCAGTATTTT | CSAPTTGITDTQYF
TRBD1 | NA | TRBJ2-1 | TRBV6-5 | TGTGCCAGCAGTTACTCGCGGGACAGGGTTTCCCTGCAGTTCTTC | CASSYSRDRVSLQFF
NA | NA | TRBJ1-2 | TRBV2 | TGTGCCAGCGATTTTTTAGGCAGGGGCGCACTTAAGCGTGGCTACACCTTC | CASDFLGRGALKRGYTF
TRBD1 | NA | TRBJ1-2 | TRBV6-5 | TGTGCCAGCAGTCGGGACAGAATCTATGGCTACACCTTC | CASSRDRIYGYTF
NA | few | TRBJ1-2 | TRBV12-3/TRBV12-4 | TGTGCCAGCAGTTTTGGACACCTCTATGGCTACACCTTC | CASSFGHLYGYTF
NA | NA | TRBJ1-2 | TRBV7-9 | TGTGCCAGCAGCCCTAACGGACAGTCGGGTGGCTACACCTTC | CASSPNGQSGGYTF
NA | NA | TRBJ2-5 | TRBV3-1/TRBV3-2 | TGTGCCAGCAGCCAAGTGCAGCGGGAGACCCAGTACTTC | CASSQVQRETQYF
NA | NA | TRBJ2-5 | TRBV5-1 | TGCGCCAGCAGCGAAGGGACTTGGGAGACCCAGTACTTC | CASSEGTWETQYF
NA | NA | TRBJ2-1 | TRBV19 | TGTGCCAGTAGTAGGGAGTCCCTCAGGAATGAGCAGTTCTTC | CASSRESLRNEQFF
NA | NA | TRBJ2-7 | TRBV21-1 | TGTGCCCGAAGGGGGGTCTGCTCCTACGAGCAGTACTTC | CARRGVCSYEQYF
NA | NA | TRBJ2-1 | TRBV21-1 | TGTGCCAGCAGCAAAGTTTTGATGGCCCGACTTGAGCAGTTCTTC | CASSKVLMARLEQFF
TRBD2 | NA | TRBJ2-1 | TRBV4-2 | TGTGCCAGCAGCCCGGATGGCACTAGCGTCCGATTGGGCGATGAGCAGTTCTTC | CASSPDGTSVRLGDEQFF
TRBD1 | once | TRBJ2-3 | TRBV19 | TGTGCCAGTAGTATTTCGACAGGGAATTCTCTGTTCACAGATACGCAGTATTTT | CASSISTGNSLFTDTQYF